This paragraph covers one TCR beta chain sequence. The CDR3 sequence is 14 residues long. Trimming stripped 3 bases from V and 3 bases from J, with 12 bases between. Germline-derived CDR1 and CDR2 are SEHNR and FQNEAQ (reference sequence). The data derive from a study of OX40 agonist ivuxolimab in advanced cancers. TCRdb's table, derived via immunoSEQ multiplex PCR, lists solely in-frame clones and lacks some. The profile shows about 100,000 clones, 90% of them singletons. V gene TRBV7-9 combines with J gene TRBJ2-7, with D hard to call. The sequencing used CD4+ or CD8+ T cells sorted from blood, collected in a trial of the OX40 agonist ivuxolimab. This receptor was identified in an adult with an advanced solid tumor such as melanoma, head and neck, liver or kidney cancer. The CDR3 nucleotides are TGTGCCAGCAGCTTCACCTGGGCGGACTACGAGCAGTACTTC. Residues: CASSFTWADYEQYF.